This T cell receptor (beta chain) was profiled in a study of blood T cell repertoires in COVID-19. Study overall: COVID-19 samples from acute and convalescent phases originated in the United States, Italy and Spain. The cDNA or gDNA used as material had been derived from T cells, B-cell-depleted T cells, or PBMCs.

Authors' analysis steps: The authors estimated nucleated cell counts from reference gene primer amplification. TCRdb's table, derived via immunoSEQ multiplex PCR, lists solely in-frame clones and lacks some. The D gene and trimming were derived from the DNA, and the V and J assignments and clone size from that table. The sample records roughly 150,000 clones, 84% being singletons. The CDR3 runs to 14 residues. V shed 0 bases and J shed 9 bases, with 13 bases lying between them. The germline gives CDR1 SGHRS, CDR2 YFSETQ. The gene calls are TRBV5-1 and TRBJ1-5; no firm D call. The clonotype was recovered from a woman aged 45-60 years in a cohort sampled during active or convalescent COVID-19. Sequenced: peripheral blood. The CDR3 here is CASSLGEGQRPQHF. CDR3 DNA: TGCGCCAGCAGCTTGGGTGAGGGCCAAAGGCCCCAGCATTTT.